Following are 14 T cell receptor beta chains from one sample sequenced in a study of T cells after yellow fever vaccination (dated by TCRdb to between 2018 and 2021). Library preparation employed 5' RACE. The instrument was an Illumina NovaSeq 6000. TCRdb's own reprocessing of the public reads used fastp at Q25 and MiXCR and kept productive beta chains. Every distinct CDR3 protein forms one entry, paired with its most common genes and DNA. This sample is represented by a few hundred thousand distinct CDR3 sequences; approximately 3.6% of them were singletons. The ten biggest clones cover around a fifth of the sample. This specimen's treatment or condition label, interpreted: live attenuated yellow fever vaccine strain. Material: PBMCs, obtained 15 days after the yellow fever booster vaccination. These receptors came from a man aged 18 to 30 who received the YFV17D yellow fever vaccine.

This clonotype was observed many times. This chain connects TRBV6-5 to TRBJ2-2, with D unresolved. V lost 3 bases, J lost 3 bases, and 17 bases lay in between. Germline V gives CDR1 MNHEY, CDR2 SVGAGI. This CDR3 contains 17 residues. Here the CDR3 DNA reads TGTGCCAGCAGTTATTGGATTGACGCTAGAGACACCGGGGAGCTGTTTTTT. It translates to CASSYWIDARDTGELFF.

This clonotype was seen ten or more times. V is TRBV5-1 and J is TRBJ1-2; D ambiguous. V lost 6 bases and J lost 4, with 13 bases in between. Germline V gene data show CDR1 as SGHRS and CDR2 as YFSETQ. This CDR3 is built from 13 residues. The CDR3 region is CASTPGSRYGYTF. The CDR3, as DNA: TGCGCCAGCACCCCGGGCTCCCGCTATGGCTACACCTTC.

This clonotype was recorded many times. The DNA of the CDR3 is TGTGCCAGCAGCTCTAGCGGGGTGCCCTACAATGAGCAGTTCTTC. Amino acid sequence: CASSSSGVPYNEQFF. The V gene is TRBV7-2, the J gene TRBJ2-1; TRBD2 aligns across 9 bases. Germline assignment: CDR1 SGHTA and CDR2 FQGNSA. This CDR3 contains 15 residues. J gave up 2 bases and V 4 bases, and 3 bases lay outside the gene matches.

This clonotype was detected ten times or more. The chain links TRBV5-1 to TRBJ2-5; D gene ambiguous. Per germline, CDR1 SGHRS and CDR2 YFSETQ. CDR3 size: 13 residues. Between the trimmed V and J ends, which lost 3 bases and 5 bases, there was a span of 11 bases. CDR3 sequence (DNA): TGCGCCAGCAGCTCCCTTGAGAGGGAGACCCAGTACTTC. Protein sequence: CASSSLERETQYF. Based on the CDR3 plus reference TRBV5-1 and TRBJ2-5, the full variable domain is KAGVTQTPRYLIKTRGQQVTLSCSPISGHRSVSWYQQTPGQGLQFLFEYFSETQRNKGNFPGRFSGRQFSNSRSEMNVSTLELGDSALYLCASSSLERETQYFGPGTRLLVL.

This clonotype was recorded many times. The chain has TRBV12-3 or TRBV12-4 and TRBJ2-3; the match to TRBD2 covers 12 bases. Trimming removed 5 bases from V and 4 bases from J; junction bases left unmatched: 4. The CDR3 sequence is 15 residues long. The CDR3 sequence is CASSKTSGGSDTQYF. The CDR3 DNA reads as TGTGCCAGCAGTAAGACTAGCGGGGGCTCAGATACGCAGTATTTT.

This clonotype was detected ten times or more. The genes are TRBV28 and TRBJ1-6; D remains ambiguous. The CDR3 is 15 amino acids. Germline CDR1 reads MDHEN; CDR2 reads SYDVKM. V dropped 2 bases and J dropped 9 bases, with 14 bases sitting between them. Here the CDR3 DNA reads TGTGCCAGCAGTTTACCCCCCTGGGGTGGTTCACCCCTCCACTTT. The encoded protein is CASSLPPWGGSPLHF.

This clonotype was counted at least ten times. The chain employs TRBV19 and TRBJ2-7, with 9 nucleotides matching TRBD2. The trim removed 6 bases at V and 3 bases at J, leaving 6 bases unmatched. Germline CDR1 and CDR2: LNHDA and SQIVND (reference sequence). This CDR3 has 14 amino acids. The CDR3 protein is CASRRLAGNYEQYF. As DNA, the CDR3 is TGTGCCAGTAGGAGGCTAGCGGGAAACTACGAGCAGTACTTC.

This clonotype was counted at least ten times. V and J are TRBV7-3 and TRBJ1-6; D call uncertain. V lost 4 bases and J 8 bases, leaving 9 bases between the germline ends. The CDR3 has 13 amino acids. CDR1 is SGHTA and CDR2 is FQGTGA in the germline V gene. The CDR3, as DNA: TGTGCCAGCAGCTGGAGGTGGGATTCACCCCTCCACTTT. Amino acids: CASSWRWDSPLHF.

This clonotype was seen more than once but under ten times. CDR3: CSVTGPTSGNTIYF. The CDR3 DNA is TGCAGTGTCACCGGGCCAACCTCTGGAAACACCATATATTTT. The genes are TRBV20-1 and TRBJ1-3; D is unresolved. Deletions cut 7 bases from V and 0 bases from J, with 13 bases between. Germline V CDR1 and CDR2: DFQATT, SNEGSKA (reference sequence). CDR3 length equals 14 residues.

At least ten counts were recorded for this clonotype. The chain is built from TRBV5-4 and TRBJ2-1; D is possibly TRBD2 (6 bases). CDR1 is SGHNT and CDR2 is YYREEE in the germline V gene (reference sequence). Trimming cost V 4 bases and J 0 bases, with 11 bases left between them. CDR3 length: 15 residues. The DNA of the CDR3 is TGTGCCAGCAGCCCCACGGGGGACTCCTACAATGAGCAGTTCTTC. This encodes CASSPTGDSYNEQFF.

This clonotype occurred many times. This chain connects TRBV7-3 to TRBJ2-1, with TRBD2 as a possible D gene (5 bases). In germline, CDR1 is SGHTA, CDR2 FQGTGA. V lost 3 bases, J lost 5 bases, and 8 bases lay in between. This CDR3 is 13 amino acids long. The CDR3 sequence: CASSFEGNNEQFF. The DNA for the CDR3 is TGTGCCAGCAGCTTCGAGGGAAACAATGAGCAGTTCTTC.

This clonotype appeared many times. CDR3 region: CASSLAGSHHSPLHF. CDR3 DNA: TGTGCCAGCAGCTTGGCAGGGTCCCATCATTCACCCCTCCACTTT. The rearrangement joins TRBV12-3 or TRBV12-4 to TRBJ1-6, with a weak D call TRBD1 (5 bases). Deletions cut 6 bases from V and 8 bases from J, with 17 bases between. The CDR3 is made up of 15 amino acids.

Ten or more counts support this clonotype. The chain carries TRBV25-1 and TRBJ2-1; 8 bases are shared with TRBD1. Trimming cost V 2 bases and J 4 bases; bases outside gene matches: 1. Germline CDR1 and CDR2: MGHDK and SYGVNS. This CDR3 has 14 amino acids. The CDR3 DNA is TGTGCCAGCAGTGAAGACAGGGGTTACAATGAGCAGTTCTTC. This translates into CASSEDRGYNEQFF.

There are many counts of this clonotype. The J gene is TRBJ2-5, the V gene TRBV5-1; TRBD2 matches at 9 bases. Germline V gene sequence: CDR1 SGHRS, CDR2 YFSETQ. The length of the CDR3 is 16 residues. Trimming took 0 bases from V and 5 from J; bases not matched to a gene: 8. In DNA form, the CDR3 reads TGCGCCAGCAGCTTGGTTGTAGCGGGGGTCCTGGAGACCCAGTACTTC. Translating it yields CASSLVVAGVLETQYF.